The present TCR beta chain was sequenced within a study of graft-versus-host responses after intestinal transplantation. Note on this clone: Antigen unknown.

Germline values: CDR1 MGHRA, CDR2 YSYEKL. The CDR3 covers 14 residues. Measured with immunoSEQ multiplex PCR; TCRdb has only the in-frame clones, and not every one. The table shows more than 95,000 clones, with under 95% occurring only once. The source of this sequence is a human donor who received an intestinal transplant. The V call is TRBV4-1, the J call TRBJ2-5, with a weak D call TRBD2 (6 bases). The J call may be incorrect, as the DNA end agrees better with TRBJ2-7. The material was unstimulated CD8+ T cells sorted from spleen or lymph node cells, obtained before intestinal transplant. CDR3 DNA: TGCGCCAGCAGCTTCAGAGGGACTTCTGACGAGCAGTACTTC. Residues: CASSFRGTSDEQYF.